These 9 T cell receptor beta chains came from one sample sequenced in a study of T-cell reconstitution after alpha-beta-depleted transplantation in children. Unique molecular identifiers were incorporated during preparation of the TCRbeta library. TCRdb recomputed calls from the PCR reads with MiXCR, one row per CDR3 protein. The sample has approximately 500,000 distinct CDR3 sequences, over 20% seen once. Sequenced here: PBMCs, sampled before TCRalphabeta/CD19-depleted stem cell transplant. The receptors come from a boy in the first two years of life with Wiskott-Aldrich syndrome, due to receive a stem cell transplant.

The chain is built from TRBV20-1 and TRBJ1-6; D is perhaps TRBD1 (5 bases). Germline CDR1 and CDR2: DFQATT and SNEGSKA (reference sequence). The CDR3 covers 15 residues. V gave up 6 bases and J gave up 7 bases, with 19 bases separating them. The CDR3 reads CSASGPGGGNSPLHF. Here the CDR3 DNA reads TGCAGTGCCAGCGGACCGGGGGGAGGCAATTCACCCCTCCACTTT.

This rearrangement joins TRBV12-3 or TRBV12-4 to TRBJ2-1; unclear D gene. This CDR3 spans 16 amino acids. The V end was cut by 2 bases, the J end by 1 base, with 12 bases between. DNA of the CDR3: TGTGCCAGCAGTTTATTGGATCCCATATCCTACAATGAGCAGTTCTTC. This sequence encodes CASSLLDPISYNEQFF.

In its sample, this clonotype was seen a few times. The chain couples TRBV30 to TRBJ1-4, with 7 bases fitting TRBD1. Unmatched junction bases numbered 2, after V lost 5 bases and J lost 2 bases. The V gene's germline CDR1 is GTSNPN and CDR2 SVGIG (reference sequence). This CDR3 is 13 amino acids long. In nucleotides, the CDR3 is TGTGCCTGGTTAGGGGGCACTAATGAAAAACTGTTTTTT. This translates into CAWLGGTNEKLFF. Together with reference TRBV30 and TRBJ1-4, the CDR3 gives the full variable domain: SQTIHQWPATLVQPVGSPLSLECTVEGTSNPNLYWYRQAAGRGLQLLFYSVGIGQISSEVPQNLSASRPQDRQFILSSKKLLLSDSGFYLCAWLGGTNEKLFFGSGTQLSVL.

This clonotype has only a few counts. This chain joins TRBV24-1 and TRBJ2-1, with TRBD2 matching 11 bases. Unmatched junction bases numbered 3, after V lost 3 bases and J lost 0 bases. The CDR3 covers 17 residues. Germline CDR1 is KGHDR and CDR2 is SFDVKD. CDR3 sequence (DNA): TGTGCCACCAGTGATACTAGCGGGAGATACTCCTACAATGAGCAGTTCTTC. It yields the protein CATSDTSGRYSYNEQFF.

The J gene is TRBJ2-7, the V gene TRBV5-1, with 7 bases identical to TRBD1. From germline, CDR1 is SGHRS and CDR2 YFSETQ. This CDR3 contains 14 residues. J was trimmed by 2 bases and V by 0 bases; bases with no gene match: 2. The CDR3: CASSLVGTAYEQYF. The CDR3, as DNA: TGCGCCAGCAGCTTGGTGGGGACAGCCTACGAGCAGTACTTC.

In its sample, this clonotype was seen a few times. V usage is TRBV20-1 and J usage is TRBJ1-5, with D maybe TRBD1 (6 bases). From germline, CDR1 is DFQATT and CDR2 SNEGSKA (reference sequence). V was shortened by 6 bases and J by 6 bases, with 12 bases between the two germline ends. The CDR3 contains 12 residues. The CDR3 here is CSAEGGPQPQHF. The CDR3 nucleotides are TGCAGTGCCGAGGGGGGACCTCAGCCCCAGCATTTT.

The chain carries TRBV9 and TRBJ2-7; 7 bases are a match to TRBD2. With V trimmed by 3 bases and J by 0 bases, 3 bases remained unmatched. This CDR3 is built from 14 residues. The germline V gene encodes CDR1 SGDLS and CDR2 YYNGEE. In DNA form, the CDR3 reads TGTGCCAGCAGCGCAAGCGGGAACTCCTACGAGCAGTACTTC. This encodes CASSASGNSYEQYF.

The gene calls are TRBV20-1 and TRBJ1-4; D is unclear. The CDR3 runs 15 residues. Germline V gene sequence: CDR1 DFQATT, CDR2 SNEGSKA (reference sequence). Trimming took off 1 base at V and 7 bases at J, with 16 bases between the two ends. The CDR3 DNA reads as TGCAGTGCTAGAGTGGTGCCGGCTGGCAGTGAAAAACTGTTTTTT. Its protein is CSARVVPAGSEKLFF.

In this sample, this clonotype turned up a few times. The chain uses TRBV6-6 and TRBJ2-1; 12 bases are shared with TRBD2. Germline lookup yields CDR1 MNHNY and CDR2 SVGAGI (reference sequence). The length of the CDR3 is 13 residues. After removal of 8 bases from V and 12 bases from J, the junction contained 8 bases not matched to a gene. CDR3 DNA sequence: TGTGCCAGCGGGCGGACTAGCGGGGAAGGGCAGTTCTTC. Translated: CASGRTSGEGQFF.